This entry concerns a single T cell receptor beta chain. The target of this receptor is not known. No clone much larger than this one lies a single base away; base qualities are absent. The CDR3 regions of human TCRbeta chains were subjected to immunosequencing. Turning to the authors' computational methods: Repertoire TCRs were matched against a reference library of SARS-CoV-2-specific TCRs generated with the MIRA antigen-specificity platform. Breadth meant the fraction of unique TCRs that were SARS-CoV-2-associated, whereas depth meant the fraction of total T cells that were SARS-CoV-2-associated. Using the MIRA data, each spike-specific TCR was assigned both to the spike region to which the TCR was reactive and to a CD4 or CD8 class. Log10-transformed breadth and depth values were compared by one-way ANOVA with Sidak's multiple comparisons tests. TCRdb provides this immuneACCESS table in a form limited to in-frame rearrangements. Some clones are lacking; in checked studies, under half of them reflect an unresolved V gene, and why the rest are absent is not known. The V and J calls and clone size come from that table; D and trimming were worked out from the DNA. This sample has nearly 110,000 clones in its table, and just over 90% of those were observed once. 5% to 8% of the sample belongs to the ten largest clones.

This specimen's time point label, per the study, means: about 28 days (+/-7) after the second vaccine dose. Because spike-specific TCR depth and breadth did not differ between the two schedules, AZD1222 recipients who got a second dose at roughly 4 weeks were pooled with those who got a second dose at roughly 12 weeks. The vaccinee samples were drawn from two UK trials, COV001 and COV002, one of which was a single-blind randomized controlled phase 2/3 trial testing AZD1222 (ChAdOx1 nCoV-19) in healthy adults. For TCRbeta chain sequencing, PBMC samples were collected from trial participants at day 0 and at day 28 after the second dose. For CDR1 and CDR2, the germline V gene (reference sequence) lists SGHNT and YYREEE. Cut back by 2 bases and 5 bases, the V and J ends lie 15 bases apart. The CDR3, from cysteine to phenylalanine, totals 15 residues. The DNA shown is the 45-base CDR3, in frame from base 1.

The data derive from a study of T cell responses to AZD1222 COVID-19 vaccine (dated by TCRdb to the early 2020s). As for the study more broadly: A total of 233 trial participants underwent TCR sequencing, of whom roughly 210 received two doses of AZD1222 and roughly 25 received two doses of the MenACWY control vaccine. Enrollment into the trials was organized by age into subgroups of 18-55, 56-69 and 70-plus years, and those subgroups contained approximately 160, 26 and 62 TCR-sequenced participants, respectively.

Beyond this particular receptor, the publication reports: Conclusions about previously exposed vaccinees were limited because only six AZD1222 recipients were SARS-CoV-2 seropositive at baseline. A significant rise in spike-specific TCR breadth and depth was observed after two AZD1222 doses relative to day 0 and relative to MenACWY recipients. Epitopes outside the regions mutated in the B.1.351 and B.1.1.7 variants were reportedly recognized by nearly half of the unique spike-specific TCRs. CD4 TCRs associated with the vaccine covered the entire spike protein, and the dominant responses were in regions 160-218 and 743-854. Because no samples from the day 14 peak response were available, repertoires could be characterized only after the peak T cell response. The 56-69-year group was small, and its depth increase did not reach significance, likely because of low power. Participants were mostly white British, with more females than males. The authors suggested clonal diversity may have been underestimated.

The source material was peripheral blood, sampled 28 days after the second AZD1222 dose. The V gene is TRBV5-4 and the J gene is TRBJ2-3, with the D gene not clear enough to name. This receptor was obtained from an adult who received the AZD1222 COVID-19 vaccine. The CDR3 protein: CASSFGGLGRDTQYF. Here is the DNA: TGTGCCAGCAGCTTTGGCGGTCTGGGCAGAGATACGCAGTATTTT.